The rows below give T cell receptor beta chains drawn from one sample of a study of blood T cells in healthy people across ages. A single record per CDR3 protein comes from TCRdb applying MiXCR to the 5' RACE reads. The sample includes about 650,000 distinct CDR3 sequences, more than 45% of them seen just once. Sequencing input: blood. The receptors derive from a woman of 80 years or more in good health. Both conserved end residues are part of each CDR3. A row's size may be missing; if present it is once, few, many or a size class.

v_call	j_call	clone_size	cdr3_aa
TRBV6-6	.	once	CASTLGQAGETQYF
TRBV12-3/TRBV12-4	TRBJ1-2	.	CASTVRREIAGYTF
TRBV15	TRBJ2-7	many	CATSRGLAGVGILQYF
TRBV24-1	TRBJ2-3	.	CATSDPGAGIDTQYF
TRBV20-1	TRBJ2-5	many	CSATGTSDQETQYF
TRBV2	TRBJ2-1	.	CASVWGGTRTGSYNEQFF
TRBV3-1	TRBJ2-5	many	CASSQVETQYF
TRBV20-1	TRBJ2-5	.	CSARDRGADRLETQYF
TRBV10-3	TRBJ1-2	.	CAAGQSSNYGYTF
TRBV5-1	.	.	CASSAQGGGVEETQYF
TRBV20-1	TRBJ1-2	.	CSPSQGEIGYTF
TRBV7-2	TRBJ1-6	.	CASSPGTGVSPLHF
TRBV11-3	TRBJ2-5	.	CTSSPGTGAQETQYF
TRBV6-2/TRBV6-3	TRBJ2-1	many	CASSFGNGYNEQFF